This T cell receptor (beta chain) originates from a study of blood T cell repertoires in COVID-19. Study-level information: Samples came from the United States, Italy and Spain, spanning acute and convalescent COVID-19. Sample material is recorded as cDNA or gDNA derived from T cells, B-cell-depleted T cells, or PBMCs.

Between the trimmed V and J ends, which lost 2 bases and 11 bases, there was a span of 13 bases. Germline V lookup: CDR1 LNHDA, CDR2 SQIVND (reference sequence). CDR3 size: 13 residues. Per the original data handling: Scientists estimated how many nucleated cells there were by amplifying reference gene primers. TCRdb's table, derived via immunoSEQ multiplex PCR, lists solely in-frame clones and lacks some. V and J calls plus clone size are reproduced from that table; the DNA served to infer D and trimming. The sample has about 180,000 clones, around 87% seen once. Sample: peripheral blood. J is TRBJ1-5 and V is TRBV19; D remains unclear. This receptor was obtained from a woman aged 25 to 45 with active or convalescent COVID-19. The CDR3 reads CASSILSEEAQHF. CDR3 sequence (DNA): TGTGCCAGTAGTATACTATCAGAGGAGGCCCAGCATTTT.